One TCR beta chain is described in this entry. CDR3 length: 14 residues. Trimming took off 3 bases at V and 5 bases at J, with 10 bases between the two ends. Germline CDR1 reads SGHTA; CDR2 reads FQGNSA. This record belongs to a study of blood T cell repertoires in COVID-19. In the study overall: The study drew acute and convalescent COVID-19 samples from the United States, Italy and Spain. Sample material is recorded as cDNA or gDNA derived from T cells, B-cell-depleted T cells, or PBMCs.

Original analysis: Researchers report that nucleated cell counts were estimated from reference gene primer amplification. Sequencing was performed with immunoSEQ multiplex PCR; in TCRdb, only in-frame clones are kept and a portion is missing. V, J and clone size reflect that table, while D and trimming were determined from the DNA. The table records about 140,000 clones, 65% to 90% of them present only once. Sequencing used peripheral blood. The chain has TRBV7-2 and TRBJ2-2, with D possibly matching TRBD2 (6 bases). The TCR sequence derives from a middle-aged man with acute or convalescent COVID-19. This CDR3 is CASSLGGRTGELFF. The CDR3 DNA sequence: TGTGCCAGCAGCTTGGGAGGACGGACCGGGGAGCTGTTTTTT.